The 7 T cell receptor beta chains reported below all come from one sample, sequenced in a study of T cell repertoires in cytomegalovirus infection. TCRdb processed the reads anew with MiXCR; each CDR3 protein has one entry. The repertoire holds hundreds of thousands of distinct CDR3 sequences, with around 32% as singletons. The specimen was PBMCs. The receptors shown here come from a human donor in good health (CMV status not recorded). Some clones in this sample may be carry-over from other donors' samples.

A few counts support this clonotype. The chain is built from TRBV11-3 and TRBJ1-1; TRBD1 aligns across 8 bases. CDR1 and CDR2 from the germline V gene are SGHNT and YENEEA. The J segment lost 5 bases and the V segment lost 2 bases, leaving 13 bases of the junction unmatched. There are 17 residues in the CDR3. The CDR3 region has the DNA TGTGCCAGCAGCTTAAGGGGGGGCCCGGACAGGGCTACTGAAGCTTTCTTT. This translates into CASSLRGGPDRATEAFF.

The chain recombines TRBV6-6 with TRBJ1-5; 7 nucleotides agree with TRBD1. Per the germline V gene, CDR1 is MNHNY and CDR2 is SVGAGI (reference sequence). The CDR3 has 15 residues. Trimming took 4 bases from V and 0 from J; bases not matched to a gene: 3. In nucleotides, the CDR3 is TGTGCCAGCAGTTGGGACAGTTATAGCAATCAGCCCCAGCATTTT. Its translation: CASSWDSYSNQPQHF.

The chain joins TRBV12-3 or TRBV12-4 to TRBJ1-1; no firm D call. The CDR3 extends over 13 amino acids. V was clipped by 5 bases and J by 2 bases, with 9 bases between them. The CDR3 nucleotides read TGTGCCAGCAGTCTAACTTTTAACACTGAAGCTTTCTTT. Its protein is CASSLTFNTEAFF.

This clonotype occurred a few times. The chain joins TRBV9 to TRBJ2-3; 8 bases are a match to TRBD2. There are 16 residues in the CDR3. Germline CDR1 is SGDLS and CDR2 is YYNGEE. V shed 0 bases and J 6 bases; nucleotides not matched to a gene: 9. CDR3 sequence reads: CASSVAGGGLTDTQYF. CDR3 nucleotides: TGTGCCAGCAGCGTAGCGGGGGGGGGTCTCACGGATACGCAGTATTTT.

This clonotype was recorded at least ten times. The chain uses TRBV7-9 and TRBJ1-3, with D uncertain. Germline V gene sequence: CDR1 SEHNR, CDR2 FQNEAQ (reference sequence). The V gene lost 1 base and the J gene lost 4 bases, with 2 bases spanning the gap. This CDR3 is built from 12 residues. The CDR3 here is CASSLGGNTIYF. The CDR3, as DNA: TGTGCCAGCAGCTTAGGCGGAAACACCATATATTTT.

The V call is TRBV4-3, the J call TRBJ2-1; D gene unclear. The CDR3 has 14 residues. V gave up 3 bases and J gave up 6 bases, with 12 bases separating them. Germline V gene data show CDR1 as LGHNA and CDR2 as YSLEER. The CDR3: CASSHDRSGNEQFF. CDR3 DNA sequence: TGCGCCAGCAGCCATGATCGAAGTGGCAATGAGCAGTTCTTC.

This clonotype was counted at least ten times. The V and J genes are TRBV13 and TRBJ1-2; no reliable D call. The CDR3 has 12 residues. Trimming removed 5 bases from V and 5 bases from J, with 9 bases in between. The germline V gene encodes CDR1 PRHDT and CDR2 FYEKMQ (reference sequence). The CDR3 is CASSLEIYGYTF. The CDR3, as DNA: TGTGCCAGCAGCCTGGAGATTTATGGCTACACCTTC. Supplemented by reference TRBV13 and TRBJ1-2, the full variable domain reads AAGVIQSPRHLIKEKRETATLKCYPIPRHDTVYWYQQGPGQDPQFLISFYEKMQSDKGSIPDRFSAQQFSDYHSELNMSSLELGDSALYFCASSLEIYGYTFGSGTRLTVV.